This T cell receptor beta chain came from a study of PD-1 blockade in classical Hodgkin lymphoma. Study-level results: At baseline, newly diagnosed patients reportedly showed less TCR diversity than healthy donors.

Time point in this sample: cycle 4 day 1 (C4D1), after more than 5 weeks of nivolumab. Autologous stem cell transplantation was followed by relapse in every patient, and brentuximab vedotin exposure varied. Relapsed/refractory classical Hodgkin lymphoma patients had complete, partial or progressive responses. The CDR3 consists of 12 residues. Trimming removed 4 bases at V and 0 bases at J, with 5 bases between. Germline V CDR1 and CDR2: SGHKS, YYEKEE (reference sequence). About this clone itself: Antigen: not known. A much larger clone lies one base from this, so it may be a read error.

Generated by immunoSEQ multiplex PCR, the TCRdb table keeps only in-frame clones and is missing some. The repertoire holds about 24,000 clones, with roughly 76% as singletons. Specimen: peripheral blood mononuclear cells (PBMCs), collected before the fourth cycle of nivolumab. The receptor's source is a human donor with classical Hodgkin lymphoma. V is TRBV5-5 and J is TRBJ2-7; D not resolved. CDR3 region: CASSTASYEQYF. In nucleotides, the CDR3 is TGTGCCAGCAGCACGGCCTCCTACGAGCAGTACTTC.